The next 7 T cell receptor beta chains were all read from a single sample in a study of cytomegalovirus exposure and HLA in healthy donors. A multiplex PCR was run with 60 Vbeta primers and 13 Jbeta primers. Clones were sequenced by immunoSEQ multiplex PCR, and TCRdb holds only the in-frame ones, with some missing. The repertoire holds around 130,000 clones, with roughly 62% as singletons. Sequenced: PBMCs. These receptors all stem from a male donor in good health and CMV-seronegative.

This clone was found once. The chain combines TRBV6-5 with TRBJ2-1; D might be TRBD2 (7 bases). V was cut by 3 bases and J by 3 bases, with 12 bases left in between. Per germline, CDR1 MNHEY and CDR2 SVGAGI. CDR3 size: 15 residues. The CDR3 DNA sequence: TGTGCCAGCAGTTATGCGGGGGCCCTCTACAATGAGCAGTTCTTC. It codes for CASSYAGALYNEQFF.

Only a few counts were recorded for this clone. The chain links TRBV5-1 to TRBJ1-6; the D is unclear. This CDR3 contains 14 residues. Looked up from germline, CDR1 is SGHRS and CDR2 is YFSETQ. V was shortened by 0 bases and J by 9 bases, with 10 bases between the two germline ends. As DNA, the CDR3 is TGCGCCAGCAGCTTGGAAAGCTGGAGTTCACCCCTCCACTTT. It specifies CASSLESWSSPLHF.

In its sample, this clone was seen a few times. The chain employs TRBV5-1 and TRBJ1-4; no clear D gene. CDR1 SGHRS and CDR2 YFSETQ come from the germline V gene. This CDR3 is built from 14 residues. The V end lost 6 bases, the J end lost 6 bases, and 15 bases lay between the germline ends. CDR3 amino acids: CASMRSGPDEKLFF. The CDR3 DNA follows: TGCGCCAGCATGCGGAGCGGGCCTGATGAAAAACTGTTTTTT.

The chain employs TRBV30 and TRBJ1-3; no firm D call. The CDR3 runs 13 residues. Germline lookup yields CDR1 GTSNPN and CDR2 SVGIG (reference sequence). Trimming pared 3 bases from V and 7 bases from J, leaving 13 bases between. CDR3 sequence (DNA): TGTGCCTGGAGGGTCTTCCCGGGGAACACCATATATTTT. This encodes CAWRVFPGNTIYF.

To note about this clone: The junction and the germline gene differ at one end; a read error may be behind it. This chain uses TRBV7-9 with TRBJ1-1; perhaps TRBD1 as D (5 bases). CDR1 is SEHNR, CDR2 FQNEAQ, per germline (reference sequence). CDR3 length: 15 amino acids. Written as DNA, the CDR3 is TGTTCCAGCAGCTTACGGGGGGACTTGAACACTGAAGCTTTCTTT. Amino acid sequence: CSSSLRGDLNTEAFF.

CDR3 DNA sequence: TGTGCCAGCAGTTACTTCAGAAACTACGAGCAGTACTTC. Translating gives CASSYFRNYEQYF. The chain uses TRBV6-5 and TRBJ2-7; D call uncertain. Germline V lookup: CDR1 MNHEY, CDR2 SVGAGI. V dropped 1 base and J dropped 3 bases, with 7 bases sitting between them. This CDR3 spans 13 amino acids.

On this clone itself: The junction shows a germline mismatch at one end, possibly a read error. The chain joins TRBV19 to TRBJ1-5; TRBD1 matches 8 bases. The length of the CDR3 is 15 residues. Germline V gene sequence: CDR1 LNHDA, CDR2 SQIVND (reference sequence). CDR3 amino acids: CASRIGQGSNQPQHF. For the CDR3, the DNA is TGTGCCAGTAGGATAGGACAGGGCAGCAATCAGCCCCAGCATTTT.